The 31 T cell receptor beta chains given below trace back to one sample, sequenced in a study of regulatory T cells in long-lasting Graves disease. Time point in this sample: persistent/refractory GD, antithyroid drugs over 5 years with positive TRAb. Generation of the TCR library employed RNA extracted from PBMCs. Building of the TCR beta libraries involved iRepertoire HTBI primers and Arm-PCR of CDR3 regions. TCRdb processed the multiplex PCR reads anew with MiXCR; each CDR3 protein has one entry. The sample yields about 450,000 distinct CDR3 sequences, around 24% seen once. The source was peripheral blood mononuclear cells (PBMCs), collected when the disease was refractory, from a patient treated with antithyroid drugs. These receptors all come from a female donor with Graves disease.

This clonotype was picked up a small number of times. The chain carries TRBV20-1 and TRBJ1-2; D is perhaps TRBD1 (6 bases). This CDR3 spans 13 amino acids. Deletions cut 1 base from V and 8 bases from J, with 14 bases between. Germline CDR1 DFQATT, CDR2 SNEGSKA (reference sequence). This CDR3 reads CSARGGRSGGYTF. The DNA of the CDR3 is TGCAGTGCTAGAGGGGGGCGCAGCGGAGGCTACACCTTC.

In its sample, this clonotype was seen a few times. Here the CDR3 DNA reads TGTGCCAGCAGTGATCCGGGACAGACGCAGTATGGCTACACCTTC. Translation gives CASSDPGQTQYGYTF. The chain couples TRBV6-4 to TRBJ1-2; 7 nucleotides agree with TRBD1. Germline assignment: CDR1 MRHNA and CDR2 SNTAGT. Unmatched junction bases numbered 9, after V lost 3 bases and J lost 5 bases. This CDR3 contains 15 residues.

The chain is built from TRBV10-3 and TRBJ1-2; D is perhaps TRBD1 (5 bases). Per the germline V gene, CDR1 is ENHRY and CDR2 is SYGVKD. The CDR3 runs to 14 residues. The V gene lost 8 bases and the J gene lost 2 bases, with 15 bases spanning the gap. The CDR3 here is CAIQEKGQNYGYTF. As DNA, the CDR3 is TGTGCCATCCAAGAAAAGGGGCAGAACTATGGCTACACCTTC.

The chain uses TRBV4-1 and TRBJ1-4, with a weak D call TRBD1 (5 bases). Germline-derived CDR1 and CDR2 are MGHRA and YSYEKL. Trimming shortened V by 3 bases and J by 0 bases, and 14 bases separated the two germline ends. The CDR3 covers 17 residues. The CDR3 region has the DNA TGCGCCAGCAGCCATCATGACAGATTTTCAACTAATGAAAAACTGTTTTTT. As protein: CASSHHDRFSTNEKLFF.

Here the CDR3 DNA reads TGTGCCACCAGCAGGGACACCGCGAGGTCACCCCTCCACTTT. The encoded protein is CATSRDTARSPLHF. The rearrangement joins TRBV15 to TRBJ1-6; D possibly corresponds to TRBD1 (5 bases). Germline assignment: CDR1 LNHNV and CDR2 YYDKDF (reference sequence). Trimming cost V 3 bases and J 10 bases, with 13 bases left between them. The CDR3 is 14 residues long.

Only a few counts were recorded for this clonotype. This chain connects TRBV6-1 to TRBJ1-2; D unclear. The CDR3 totals 13 residues. Deletions cut 10 bases from V and 5 bases from J, with 17 bases between. Per germline, CDR1 MNHNS and CDR2 SASEGT. The CDR3: CATIDASVYGYTF. In DNA, the CDR3 is TGTGCCACGATCGATGCCTCCGTTTATGGCTACACCTTC.

The sample holds one count of this clonotype. V gene TRBV19 combines with J gene TRBJ1-5; 10 bases agree with TRBD1. The CDR3 has 16 amino acids. J was trimmed by 9 bases and V by 3 bases; bases with no gene match: 11. Germline CDR1 reads LNHDA; CDR2 reads SQIVND (reference sequence). The CDR3 region is CASSMIRTGGERPQHF. DNA of the CDR3: TGTGCCAGTAGTATGATCCGGACAGGGGGGGAGCGGCCCCAGCATTTT.

CDR3 in DNA: TGCGCCAGCAGCCCCGTGTCCGCGGGGGCAGGTGGCTACACCTTC. It translates to CASSPVSAGAGGYTF. This sequence joins TRBV5-1 and TRBJ1-2; maybe TRBD1 (6 bases). The length of the CDR3 is 15 residues. Germline V gene data show CDR1 as SGHRS and CDR2 as YFSETQ. V shed 4 bases and J shed 7 bases, with 20 bases lying between them.

This clonotype appeared many times. The chain carries TRBV12-3 or TRBV12-4 and TRBJ2-7; D possibly matches TRBD1 or TRBD2 (6 bases each). Deletions cut 2 bases from V and 7 bases from J, with 15 bases between. The CDR3 totals 14 residues. CDR3 region: CASSLISQGREQYF. CDR3 DNA: TGTGCCAGCAGTTTAATTTCCCAGGGGAGGGAGCAGTACTTC.

The rearrangement uses TRBV29-1 and TRBJ2-5; weak D call: TRBD2 (6 bases). Germline-derived CDR1 and CDR2 are SQVTM and ANQGSEA. This CDR3 has 14 amino acids. V lost 3 bases and J 2 bases, leaving 13 bases between the germline ends. In DNA form, the CDR3 reads TGCAGCGTTGATATTAGCGGACGTCAAGAGACCCAGTACTTC. This sequence encodes CSVDISGRQETQYF.

DNA of the CDR3: TGCGCCAGCAGCTTAACCCTGGACAGGGACACTCGGGAGCAGTACTTC. Its protein is CASSLTLDRDTREQYF. This sequence joins TRBV5-1 and TRBJ2-7, with 8 bases aligning to TRBD1. CDR3 size: 16 residues. The V segment lost 2 bases and the J segment 7 bases; nucleotides outside the gene matches: 14. The V gene's germline CDR1 is SGHRS and CDR2 YFSETQ.

The chain joins TRBV6-1 to TRBJ2-5; 13 bases are shared with TRBD2. The V gene's germline CDR1 is MNHNS and CDR2 SASEGT. This CDR3 comprises 15 residues. With 2 bases clipped from V and 5 bases from J, the junction kept 2 bases outside the gene matches. CDR3 protein: CASSERTSGSETQYF. The CDR3 region has the DNA TGTGCCAGCAGTGAACGGACTAGCGGGAGCGAGACCCAGTACTTC.

The chain uses TRBV20-1 and TRBJ2-7; 8 bases match TRBD2. Germline assignment: CDR1 DFQATT and CDR2 SNEGSKA (reference sequence). V lost 5 bases, J lost 5 bases, and 17 bases stayed unmatched. CDR3 length: 16 amino acids. CDR3 amino acids: CSALTSLAGPHNEQYF. The CDR3 nucleotides read TGCAGTGCTCTGACCTCGTTAGCGGGACCTCATAACGAGCAGTACTTC.

The table lists this clonotype with a few counts. V and J are TRBV6-1 and TRBJ1-2; unclear D gene. The CDR3 sequence is 13 residues long. Germline V gene sequence: CDR1 MNHNS, CDR2 SASEGT. Deletions cut 6 bases from V and 5 bases from J, with 13 bases between. The CDR3 nucleotides are TGTGCCAGCAGCCCCAGACTTGAGTATGGCTACACCTTC. Translating gives CASSPRLEYGYTF.

This clonotype has a count of ten or more. One end of the junction is discordant with germline, which a read error may explain. The chain carries TRBV12-3 or TRBV12-4 and TRBJ2-7, with D perhaps TRBD1 (5 bases). The length of the CDR3 is 13 residues. As DNA, the CDR3 is TGTGCCTGCAGGGCCCAGGGCGGCTACGAGCAGTACTTC. Its translation is CACRAQGGYEQYF.

This chain uses TRBV7-9 with TRBJ1-2, with 8 bases aligning to TRBD1. This CDR3 has 14 amino acids. The V gene's germline CDR1 is SEHNR and CDR2 FQNEAQ (reference sequence). After removal of 5 bases from V and 3 bases from J, the junction contained 5 bases not matched to a gene. The CDR3 DNA sequence: TGTGCCAGCAGCATCGGACAGGGCCACTATGGCTACACCTTC. It encodes CASSIGQGHYGYTF.

CDR3 in DNA: TGTGCCAGCAGCTTAACCCTGTCGGCAGATACGCAGTATTTT. It encodes CASSLTLSADTQYF. The V and J genes are TRBV7-9 and TRBJ2-3; unclear D gene. The CDR3 has 14 amino acids. The ends were cut back, 2 bases at V and 4 bases at J, with 10 bases in the middle. Germline V gene data show CDR1 as SEHNR and CDR2 as FQNEAQ (reference sequence).

This clonotype came up a few times. The V gene is TRBV5-8, the J gene TRBJ1-4, with D hard to call. The ends were cut back, 3 bases at V and 8 bases at J, with 14 bases in the middle. Germline V gene sequence: CDR1 SGHTS, CDR2 YDEGEE. CDR3 length: 14 amino acids. The CDR3 region has the DNA TGTGCCAGCAGCTACCCGGGGTCGGGGGAAAAACTGTTTTTT. This codes for CASSYPGSGEKLFF.

This clonotype has at least ten counts. V gene TRBV7-9 combines with J gene TRBJ1-2, with TRBD1 as a possible D gene (5 bases). CDR1 is SEHNR and CDR2 is FQNEAQ in the germline V gene (reference sequence). The CDR3 loop spans 12 amino acids. V lost 5 bases and J lost 8, with 12 bases in between. CDR3 DNA: TGTGCCAGCAGCGGCAGGGTGAGAGGCTACACCTTC. Its protein product is CASSGRVRGYTF. The full variable domain, in which reference TRBV7-9 and TRBJ1-2 provide the parts outside the CDR3, is DTGVSQNPRHKITKRGQNVTFRCDPISEHNRLYWYRQTLGQGPEFLTYFQNEAQLEKSRLLSDRFSAERPKGSFSTLEIQRTEQGDSAMYLCASSGRVRGYTFGSGTRLTVV.

This chain connects TRBV18 to TRBJ1-2; D unclear. Germline V lookup: CDR1 KGHSH, CDR2 LQKENI. The V end lost 6 bases, the J end lost 6 bases, and 20 bases lay between the germline ends. The CDR3 contains 15 residues. The DNA of the CDR3 is TGTGCCAGCTCCCATCCGGTGAAGAGGGAGGATGGCTACACCTTC. Protein sequence: CASSHPVKREDGYTF.

This clonotype was found a few times. The V call is TRBV12-3 or TRBV12-4, the J call TRBJ2-1; TRBD1 is a possible D gene (6 bases). CDR3 length equals 17 residues. With 6 bases removed from V and 5 bases from J, the gap between germline ends came to 23 bases. The CDR3 DNA reads as TGTGCCAGCAGCCCAACCGCTAAGGGGGTTCAGGACAATGAGCAGTTCTTC. The encoded protein is CASSPTAKGVQDNEQFF.

J is TRBJ1-1 and V is TRBV29-1; maybe TRBD1 (6 bases). Trimming removed 5 bases from V and 4 bases from J, with 14 bases in between. Germline V lookup: CDR1 SQVTM, CDR2 ANQGSEA. The CDR3 spans 13 residues. The CDR3 loop is CSVSAGAATEAFF. The CDR3 nucleotides are TGCAGCGTTTCAGCAGGGGCGGCCACTGAAGCTTTCTTT.

The V call is TRBV14, the J call TRBJ1-6; D not certain. There are 14 residues in the CDR3. Trimming shortened V by 3 bases and J by 7 bases, and 10 bases separated the two germline ends. Looked up from germline, CDR1 is SGHDN and CDR2 is FVKESK. CDR3 region: CASSHDTWNSPLHF. In nucleotides, the CDR3 is TGTGCCAGCAGCCATGACACTTGGAATTCACCCCTCCACTTT.

This clonotype has at least ten counts. The rearrangement uses TRBV5-1 and TRBJ2-7, with TRBD2 matching over 11 bases. Losses at the gene ends were 0 bases for V and 6 bases for J; bases not matched to a gene: 5. CDR3 length equals 15 residues. The V gene's germline CDR1 is SGHRS and CDR2 YFSETQ. The DNA of the CDR3 is TGCGCCAGCAGCTTGGGACTAGCGGGACTCAGCGAGCAGTACTTC. Residues: CASSLGLAGLSEQYF.

About this clonotype itself: The junction departs from germline at one end; a sequencing error may be responsible. V and J are TRBV11-2 and TRBJ2-5; 9 bases match TRBD1. CDR3 length equals 15 residues. Germline values: CDR1 SGHAT, CDR2 FQNNGV. CDR3: CASSSPGQGPEIQYF. CDR3 DNA sequence: TGTGCCAGCAGTTCACCGGGACAGGGACCAGAGATCCAGTACTTC.

This clonotype showed up many times. In nucleotides, the CDR3 is TGTGCCAGCTCACCACCGTCCAGGGTCAGAGCTAATGAAAAACTGTTTTTT. Translation: CASSPPSRVRANEKLFF. V and J are TRBV18 and TRBJ1-4; a weak D match, TRBD1 (5 bases). This CDR3 contains 17 residues. CDR1 and CDR2 (germline): KGHSH, LQKENI. Trimming took 0 bases from V and 3 from J, leaving 14 bases between them.

This clonotype was observed many times. CDR3 in DNA: TGTGCCACCAGTCCGGGGGACAGGCCGGTGGAGACCCAGTACTTC. Protein sequence: CATSPGDRPVETQYF. The chain has TRBV24-1 and TRBJ2-5; 8 bases line up with TRBD1. The ends lost 6 bases at V and 5 bases at J; junction bases unmatched: 10. This CDR3 is 15 amino acids long. Germline V lookup: CDR1 KGHDR, CDR2 SFDVKD.

This clonotype was recorded at least ten times. V gene TRBV11-1 combines with J gene TRBJ2-2; no reliable D call. Germline V gives CDR1 SGHAT, CDR2 FQDESV (reference sequence). Trimming pared 2 bases from V and 0 bases from J, leaving 4 bases between. This CDR3 has 14 amino acids. This CDR3 reads CASSLNTNTGELFF. The CDR3 DNA follows: TGTGCCAGCAGCTTAAACACGAACACCGGGGAGCTGTTTTTT.

This clonotype has just a few counts. The chain joins TRBV7-9 to TRBJ2-1, with D unresolved. The CDR3 spans 17 residues. From germline, CDR1 is SEHNR and CDR2 FQNEAQ (reference sequence). V lost 1 base and J lost 4, with 17 bases in between. The CDR3 DNA is TGTGCCAGCAGCTTAGGATTAGGAGAGTCGAGGTACAATGAGCAGTTCTTC. Amino acid sequence: CASSLGLGESRYNEQFF.

Details on this clonotype: Since a much larger clone is just one base distant, this may be a read error. The conserved phenylalanine or tryptophan normally closing the CDR3 is absent here, so this likely arose from a read error. CDR3 protein: CASSFLQQSYEQYL. The CDR3 nucleotides read TGTGCCAGCAGCTTCCTTCAACAATCATACGAGCAGTACCTC. The chain carries TRBV7-2 and TRBJ2-7, with D unclear. Germline V gene lookup returns CDR1 SGHTA and CDR2 FQGNSA. V shed 3 bases and J shed 4 bases, with 13 bases lying between them. This CDR3 is 14 amino acids long.

This clonotype was found a few times. The rearrangement joins TRBV12-3 or TRBV12-4 to TRBJ2-7; 7 positions match TRBD1. CDR3 size: 13 residues. The ends lost 6 bases at V and 2 bases at J; junction bases unmatched: 4. DNA for the CDR3: TGTGCCAGCAGGTGGGACAGTACCTACGAGCAGTACTTC. Translating gives CASRWDSTYEQYF.